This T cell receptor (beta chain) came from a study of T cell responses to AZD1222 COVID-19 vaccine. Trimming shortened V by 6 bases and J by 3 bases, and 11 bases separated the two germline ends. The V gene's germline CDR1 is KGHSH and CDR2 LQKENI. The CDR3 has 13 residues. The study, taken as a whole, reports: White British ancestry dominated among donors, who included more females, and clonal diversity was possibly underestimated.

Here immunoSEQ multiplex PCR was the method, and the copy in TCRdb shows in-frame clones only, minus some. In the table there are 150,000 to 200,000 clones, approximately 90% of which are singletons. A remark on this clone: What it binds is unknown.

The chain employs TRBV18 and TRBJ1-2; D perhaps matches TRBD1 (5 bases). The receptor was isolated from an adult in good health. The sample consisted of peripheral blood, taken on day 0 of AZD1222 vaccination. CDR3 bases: TGTGCCAGCTCCGAGGACACGGACTATGGCTACACCTTC. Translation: CASSEDTDYGYTF.